Below are 16 T cell receptor beta chains sequenced from a single sample in a study of T cell responses to AZD1222 COVID-19 vaccine (dated by TCRdb to the early 2020s). What this sample's time point label stands for: about 28 days (+/-7) after the second vaccine dose. Receptor libraries were prepared by the immunoSEQ multiplex PCR assay. This is the immuneACCESS table as TCRdb keeps it, with only in-frame sequences that have V and J called. A part of the clones is gone; compared with another copy, unresolved V genes explain less than half, and the rest is unexplained. The sample profile shows about 160,000 clones; approximately 94% of them were found once. The ten largest clones take up 4% to 5.5% of the sample. Sequencing was performed on peripheral blood, taken 28 days after the second AZD1222 dose. These receptors came from an adult who received the AZD1222 COVID-19 vaccine.

The chain has TRBV19 and TRBJ2-7, with D possibly being TRBD2 (5 bases). Trimming took 2 bases from V and 2 from J, leaving 7 bases between them. Germline V gene lookup returns CDR1 LNHDA and CDR2 SQIVND (reference sequence). This CDR3 spans 13 amino acids. The CDR3 DNA sequence: TGTGCCAGTAGTATAAGCGGAGCCTACGAGCAGTACTTC. Translated, it gives CASSISGAYEQYF.

The gene calls are TRBV12-3 or TRBV12-4 and TRBJ1-1, with D hard to call. The CDR3 is 13 residues long. With 4 bases removed from V and 14 bases from J, the gap between germline ends came to 20 bases. CDR3 sequence (DNA): TGTGCCAGCAGTTCGCCGGGCCTGTTTGTACCATTCTTT. Translated, it gives CASSSPGLFVPFF.

V and J are TRBV10-3 and TRBJ2-2, with 9 bases identical to TRBD2. The CDR3 totals 17 residues. Germline values: CDR1 ENHRY, CDR2 SYGVKD. V shed 3 bases, J shed 7 bases, and the junction held 12 bases outside the gene matches. The CDR3 reads CAISDTASGRSVGELFF. CDR3 coding DNA: TGTGCCATCAGTGACACGGCAAGCGGGAGGTCGGTCGGGGAGCTGTTTTTT.

This rearrangement joins TRBV6-5 to TRBJ2-2; D is possibly TRBD1 (5 bases). Trimming shortened V by 6 bases and J by 0 bases, and 8 bases separated the two germline ends. Germline V gene data show CDR1 as MNHEY and CDR2 as SVGAGI. The CDR3 has 14 residues. CDR3 in DNA: TGTGCCAGCAGATCACAGGCGAACACCGGGGAGCTGTTTTTT. Translation gives CASRSQANTGELFF.

The CDR3 is CASNLLAGGHSDTQYF. In DNA form, the CDR3 reads TGTGCCAGCAATCTACTAGCGGGGGGTCACTCAGATACGCAGTATTTT. This chain connects TRBV2 to TRBJ2-3; 12 bases fit TRBD2. This CDR3 is 16 amino acids long. Germline V gene lookup returns CDR1 SNHLY and CDR2 FYNNEI. After removal of 7 bases from V and 4 bases from J, the junction contained 9 bases not matched to a gene.

The chain employs TRBV4-2 and TRBJ1-1; D not resolved. This CDR3 has 12 amino acids. Germline V gene data show CDR1 as LGHNA and CDR2 as YNFKEQ. V lost 8 bases to trimming and J lost 1 base, with 8 bases between them. The CDR3 DNA sequence: TGTGCCAGCCAGGAGTCGAACACTGAAGCTTTCTTT. Protein sequence: CASQESNTEAFF.

The chain recombines TRBV29-1 with TRBJ1-6, with TRBD1 as a possible D gene (5 bases). The CDR3 has 13 amino acids. Looked up from germline, CDR1 is SQVTM and CDR2 is ANQGSEA. Trimming shortened V by 4 bases and J by 9 bases, and 13 bases separated the two germline ends. This CDR3 reads CSVGAKGSSPLHF. For the CDR3, the DNA is TGCAGCGTTGGGGCCAAGGGGAGTTCACCCCTCCACTTT.

This clone was found once. The chain is built from TRBV28 and TRBJ1-6; the D gene is possibly TRBD1 (5 bases). Germline lookup yields CDR1 MDHEN and CDR2 SYDVKM. The V end lost 2 bases, the J end lost 0 bases, and 20 bases lay between the germline ends. The CDR3 loop spans 20 amino acids. CDR3 sequence: CASSLAGRVMAYSYNSPLHF. The CDR3 bases are TGTGCCAGCAGTTTAGCAGGCAGGGTGATGGCCTACTCCTATAATTCACCCCTCCACTTT.

The chain recombines TRBV7-9 with TRBJ2-2; D unclear. V gave up 1 base and J gave up 1 base, with 4 bases separating them. This CDR3 spans 14 amino acids. Germline loops: CDR1 SEHNR, CDR2 FQNEAQ (reference sequence). The CDR3 here is CASSLELNTGELFF. CDR3 in DNA: TGTGCCAGCAGCTTAGAGTTGAACACCGGGGAGCTGTTTTTT.

The chain uses TRBV7-2 and TRBJ1-2; D might be TRBD1 (5 bases). CDR3 length: 16 residues. Between the trimmed V and J ends, which lost 0 bases and 4 bases, there was a span of 15 bases. In germline, CDR1 is SGHTA, CDR2 FQGNSA. CDR3 DNA sequence: TGTGCCAGCAGCTTAGCGACTGACAGATTCCTCTATGGCTACACCTTC. Translation: CASSLATDRFLYGYTF.

This chain connects TRBV7-2 to TRBJ2-2, with TRBD2 matching 9 bases. Germline V gene lookup returns CDR1 SGHTA and CDR2 FQGNSA. Trimming removed 2 bases from V and 4 bases from J; junction bases left unmatched: 5. This CDR3 has 16 residues. CDR3 sequence: CASSLLGTSSTGELFF. The CDR3 region has the DNA TGTGCCAGCAGCTTACTCGGGACTAGCAGCACCGGGGAGCTGTTTTTT.

The chain couples TRBV27 to TRBJ1-2; D is possibly TRBD1 (6 bases). V dropped 6 bases and J dropped 4 bases, with 12 bases sitting between them. Per the germline V gene, CDR1 is MNHEY and CDR2 is SMNVEV (reference sequence). The CDR3 is 13 residues long. The CDR3 reads CASSSTGVYGYTF. CDR3 DNA: TGTGCCAGCAGCTCGACAGGAGTCTATGGCTACACCTTC.

The rearrangement links TRBV9 to TRBJ1-2; tentatively, D is TRBD1 (5 bases). Trimming cost V 0 bases and J 6 bases, with 15 bases left between them. The CDR3 extends over 15 amino acids. Germline V CDR1 and CDR2: SGDLS, YYNGEE. CDR3 sequence reads: CASSVEAGSMDGYTF. The CDR3 DNA reads as TGTGCCAGCAGCGTAGAGGCAGGGAGCATGGATGGCTACACCTTC.

This rearrangement joins TRBV6-5 to TRBJ2-7, with D possibly TRBD2 on 6 matching bases. CDR1 MNHEY and CDR2 SVGAGI come from the germline V gene. V lost 7 bases and J lost 6, with 22 bases in between. This CDR3 comprises 15 residues. CDR3 nucleotides: TGTGCCAGCACATATCGAGTTGACCCAGCGGGCGAGCAGTACTTC. This gives the protein CASTYRVDPAGEQYF.

The chain uses TRBV3-1 (or the pseudogene TRBV3-2) and TRBJ2-1, with a weak D call TRBD2 (5 bases). Germline loops: CDR1 LGHDT, CDR2 YNNKEL (reference sequence). The CDR3 sequence is 15 residues long. V was trimmed by 5 bases and J by 4 bases, leaving 15 bases between them. The CDR3 sequence is CASSRDPRRYNEQFF. In DNA, the CDR3 is TGTGCCAGCAGCAGAGACCCGCGGAGGTACAATGAGCAGTTCTTC.

This clone has just one count. This chain links TRBV3-1 (or the pseudogene TRBV3-2) with TRBJ1-4; D not certain. Trimming stripped 0 bases from V and 0 bases from J, with 8 bases between. The V gene's germline CDR1 is LGHDT and CDR2 YNNKEL (reference sequence). The length of the CDR3 is 16 residues. This CDR3 reads CASSQDRPATNEKLFF. As DNA, the CDR3 is TGTGCCAGCAGCCAAGATCGTCCAGCAACTAATGAAAAACTGTTTTTT.